The 20 T cell receptor beta chains below come from one sample, sequenced in a study of cytomegalovirus exposure and HLA in healthy donors. 13 Jbeta primers and 60 Vbeta primers were used for the PCR. Clones were read by immunoSEQ multiplex PCR, and TCRdb kept only the in-frame ones, dropping some. The sample gives around 200,000 clones, roughly 80% of which show up once; less than 4.5% is in the top ten. Sequenced input: PBMCs. All receptors derive from a man aged 50 to 60 in good health and CMV-seronegative.

The V and J genes are TRBV2 and TRBJ2-7, with 12 bases aligning to TRBD2. The CDR3 length is 14 residues. Germline V CDR1 and CDR2: SNHLY, FYNNEI. V trimming: 7 bases; J trimming: 3 bases; junction bases outside the gene matches: 4. CDR3 in DNA: TGTGCCAGCAACCTAGCGGGGGGGTACTACGAGCAGTACTTC. Amino acids: CASNLAGGYYEQYF.

The CDR3 is CASSSRGRSSTDTQYF. CDR3 nucleotide sequence: TGTGCCAGCAGTTCCCGTGGCAGGTCTAGCACAGATACGCAGTATTTT. The gene calls are TRBV27 and TRBJ2-3; D is unresolved. Trimming pared 4 bases from V and 0 bases from J, leaving 14 bases between. CDR3 length: 16 amino acids. Germline CDR1 reads MNHEY; CDR2 reads SMNVEV (reference sequence).

The rearrangement uses TRBV6-5 and TRBJ2-3; 7 bases map to TRBD2. The CDR3 covers 15 residues. With V trimmed by 6 bases and J by 1 base, 7 bases remained unmatched. The V gene's germline CDR1 is MNHEY and CDR2 SVGAGI. The CDR3 reads CASSYGGSGTDTQYF. The DNA of the CDR3 is TGTGCCAGCAGCTACGGGGGGTCCGGCACAGATACGCAGTATTTT.

The chain carries TRBV27 and TRBJ2-7, with D perhaps TRBD1 (5 bases). The V end lost 4 bases, the J end lost 0 bases, and 13 bases lay between the germline ends. Germline values: CDR1 MNHEY, CDR2 SMNVEV (reference sequence). The CDR3 is 15 amino acids. CDR3 in DNA: TGTGCCAGCAGTTCCCGGTGGGGCAGCTCCTACGAGCAGTACTTC. This translates into CASSSRWGSSYEQYF.

The chain carries TRBV10-3 and TRBJ2-1; 11 bases agree with TRBD1. The CDR3 loop spans 16 amino acids. Looked up from germline, CDR1 is ENHRY and CDR2 is SYGVKD. Trimming took 6 bases from V and 7 from J; bases not matched to a gene: 11. The DNA for the CDR3 is TGTGCCATCAGGGGGGGTGGGACAGGGGGTTCGAATGAGCAGTTCTTC. The encoded protein is CAIRGGGTGGSNEQFF.

The chain recombines TRBV20-1 with TRBJ2-5; maybe TRBD2 (6 bases). The germline CDR1 and CDR2 sequences are DFQATT and SNEGSKA (reference sequence). The CDR3 extends over 11 amino acids. The V and J ends lost 8 bases and 3 bases respectively, with 10 bases between them. This chain's CDR3 is CSLGGEETQYF. In DNA, the CDR3 is TGCAGTTTGGGGGGAGAAGAGACCCAGTACTTC.

The count of this clone is one. The gene calls are TRBV7-2 and TRBJ2-1, with 9 nucleotides matching TRBD2. Germline assignment: CDR1 SGHTA and CDR2 FQGNSA. This CDR3 region has 11 residues. The V segment lost 8 bases and the J segment 9 bases; nucleotides outside the gene matches: 2. CDR3 amino acids: CASLAGVEQFF. As DNA, the CDR3 is TGTGCCAGCTTAGCGGGGGTTGAGCAGTTCTTC.

The chain joins TRBV5-6 to TRBJ2-7, with 8 positions matching TRBD2. CDR1 is SGHDT and CDR2 is YYEEEE in the germline V gene. The CDR3 is 17 residues long. Trimming removed 0 bases from V and 1 base from J; junction bases left unmatched: 9. CDR3 coding DNA: TGTGCCAGCAGCTTGGCTCCTGGCGGGGGGTTTTCCTACGAGCAGTACTTC. Residues: CASSLAPGGGFSYEQYF.

As regards this clone: Mismatch with germline at one junction end may stem from a read error. The chain combines TRBV7-9 with TRBJ2-7, with TRBD2 identical over 8 bases. Germline loops: CDR1 SEHNR, CDR2 FQNEAQ (reference sequence). The CDR3 covers 16 residues. The CDR3 region is CSSSLVSGDYSYEQYF. The CDR3, as DNA: TGTTCCAGCAGCTTAGTTAGCGGGGACTACTCCTACGAGCAGTACTTC. Drawing the rest from reference TRBV7-9 and TRBJ2-7, the complete variable domain is DTGVSQNPRHKITKRGQNVTFRCDPISEHNRLYWYRQTLGQGPEFLTYFQNEAQLEKSRLLSDRFSAERPKGSFSTLEIQRTEQGDSAMYLCSSSLVSGDYSYEQYFGPGTRLTVT.

V usage is TRBV9 and J usage is TRBJ2-7; 7 nucleotides agree with TRBD1. V was clipped by 4 bases and J by 4 bases; unmatched bases: 5. Germline lookup yields CDR1 SGDLS and CDR2 YYNGEE. This CDR3 has 13 residues. The CDR3 nucleotides read TGTGCCAGCAGCTTCCCGGGACAGTACGAGCAGTACTTC. Residues: CASSFPGQYEQYF.

The chain employs TRBV30 and TRBJ1-5; 10 positions agree with TRBD1. The CDR3 has 15 residues. Germline V gives CDR1 GTSNPN, CDR2 SVGIG (reference sequence). J was trimmed by 2 bases and V by 3 bases; bases with no gene match: 4. Written as DNA, the CDR3 is TGTGCCTGGAGGACAGGGGGCGCAGGCAATCAGCCCCAGCATTTT. Its protein product is CAWRTGGAGNQPQHF.

This chain links TRBV7-2 with TRBJ1-2; D is unclear. This CDR3 comprises 14 residues. Germline V gene sequence: CDR1 SGHTA, CDR2 FQGNSA. V lost 7 bases, J lost 3 bases, and 15 bases lay in between. The DNA of the CDR3 is TGTGCCAGCACCCTAGGGAGCGGATACTATGGCTACACCTTC. It is translated as CASTLGSGYYGYTF.

J is TRBJ2-5 and V is TRBV30, with TRBD2 as a possible D gene (7 bases). The CDR3 consists of 12 residues. Per germline, CDR1 GTSNPN and CDR2 SVGIG (reference sequence). V was shortened by 3 bases and J by 5 bases, with 10 bases between the two germline ends. Here the CDR3 DNA reads TGTGCCTGGAGCGGGGGGCTGGAGACCCAGTACTTC. Amino acid sequence: CAWSGGLETQYF.

The rearrangement links TRBV11-3 to TRBJ2-5; TRBD1 is a possible D gene (5 bases). V was trimmed by 1 base and J by 1 base, leaving 10 bases between them. The CDR3 contains 15 residues. The V gene's germline CDR1 is SGHNT and CDR2 YENEEA. The CDR3 coding sequence is TGTGCCAGCAGCTTAGGAACAGGTAGCCAAGAGACCCAGTACTTC. Translated, it gives CASSLGTGSQETQYF.

The gene calls are TRBV10-3 and TRBJ2-7; TRBD1 aligns across 10 bases. With 6 bases clipped from V and 6 bases from J, the junction kept 5 bases outside the gene matches. CDR3 size: 13 residues. Germline V gives CDR1 ENHRY, CDR2 SYGVKD. In DNA, the CDR3 is TGTGCCATCAGCAAGACAGGGGGCAGCGAGCAGTACTTC. It codes for CAISKTGGSEQYF.

The chain carries TRBV9 and TRBJ2-1; 8 bases agree with TRBD2. In germline, CDR1 is SGDLS, CDR2 YYNGEE. The length of the CDR3 is 16 residues. Unmatched junction bases numbered 10, after V lost 4 bases and J lost 4 bases. The CDR3 sequence is CASSPAEAGVYNEQFF. The CDR3 DNA reads as TGTGCCAGCAGCCCGGCCGAAGCGGGAGTATACAATGAGCAGTTCTTC.

As concerns this clone: The junction does not match germline at one end; this may be a read error. The chain joins TRBV7-9 to TRBJ1-2; D is undetermined. Germline CDR1 and CDR2: SEHNR and FQNEAQ (reference sequence). The CDR3 has 12 residues. The DNA for the CDR3 is TGTTCCAGCAGCACGGTGCGCTATGGCTACACCTTC. It encodes CSSSTVRYGYTF. The full variable domain, rest sourced from reference TRBV7-9 and TRBJ1-2, is DTGVSQNPRHKITKRGQNVTFRCDPISEHNRLYWYRQTLGQGPEFLTYFQNEAQLEKSRLLSDRFSAERPKGSFSTLEIQRTEQGDSAMYLCSSSTVRYGYTFGSGTRLTVV.

The CDR3 sequence is CASSLWLGERQPQHF. Here the CDR3 DNA reads TGTGCCAGCAGCTTATGGCTGGGAGAAAGGCAGCCCCAGCATTTT. V gene TRBV11-2 combines with J gene TRBJ1-5, with D unresolved. Germline assignment: CDR1 SGHAT and CDR2 FQNNGV. The V end was cut by 2 bases, the J end by 7 bases, with 15 bases between. There are 15 residues in the CDR3. Based on the CDR3 plus reference TRBV11-2 and TRBJ1-5, the full variable domain is EAGVAQSPRYKIIEKRQSVAFWCNPISGHATLYWYQQILGQGPKLLIQFQNNGVVDDSQLPKDRFSAERLKGVDSTLKIQPAKLEDSAVYLCASSLWLGERQPQHFGDGTRLSIL.

The V call is TRBV9, the J call TRBJ2-6; 10 bases align to TRBD1. The germline V gene has CDR1 SGDLS and CDR2 YYNGEE. The CDR3 totals 18 residues. The trim removed 3 bases at V and 0 bases at J, leaving 6 bases unmatched. The CDR3 DNA is TGTGCCAGCAGCGGACCGGGACAGGGGCTCTCTGGGGCCAACGTCCTGACTTTC. It is translated as CASSGPGQGLSGANVLTF.

This rearrangement joins TRBV7-2 to TRBJ1-3, with D tentatively TRBD1 (6 bases). Germline-derived CDR1 and CDR2 are SGHTA and FQGNSA. Trimming removed 1 base from V and 4 bases from J, with 14 bases in between. This CDR3 comprises 16 residues. CDR3 protein: CASSLVSPRGGNTIYF. In nucleotides, the CDR3 is TGTGCCAGCAGCTTAGTATCACCCAGGGGAGGAAACACCATATATTTT.